A selection of T cell receptor beta chains follows, all from one sample in a study of blood T cell repertoires in COVID-19. The protocol was immunoSEQ multiplex PCR, while the TCRdb copy is restricted to in-frame clones and leaves out a portion. The table lists around 55,000 clones, approximately 92% of them singletons. Sequencing used peripheral blood. Receptor source: a human donor with active COVID-19. The donor label of this sample is uncertain. The CDR3 runs from the conserved cysteine through the conserved F or W. A D gene is named only where the DNA matches it firmly. For some rows the clone size is stated as once, few or many, or as a class when expanded; others skip it.

. | TRBD2 | TRBJ2-3 | TRBV27 | TGTGCCAGCAGGGACCCCCCGGGCGGGGGAACAGATACGCAGTATTTT | CASRDPPGGGTDTQYF
few | TRBD2 | TRBJ2-3 | TRBV5-4 | TGTGCCAGCAGCCGCTCTAGCGGCAGCACAGATACGCAGTATTTT | CASSRSSGSTDTQYF
. | . | TRBJ2-5 | TRBV5-4 | TGTGCCAGCAGCTTGGCAGCCGCCGGGGAGACCCAGTACTTC | CASSLAAAGETQYF
. | . | TRBJ2-7 | TRBV9 | TGTGCCAGCAGCGTAGGGGGGCAGTCTCCTTCCTACGAGCAGTACTTC | CASSVGGQSPSYEQYF
. | TRBD1 | TRBJ1-1 | TRBV6-4 | TGTGCCAGCAGTGACTCGAGGACAGGCACTGAAGCTTTCTTT | CASSDSRTGTEAFF
. | TRBD1 | TRBJ1-2 | TRBV19 | TGTGCCAGTAGCTTACTCAAAGGACAGGGATCTAACTATGGCTACACCTTC | CASSLLKGQGSNYGYTF
. | . | TRBJ1-6 | TRBV6-4 | TGTGCCAGCCTTCGCCGGGACAACCGTAATTCACCCCTCCACTTT | CASLRRDNRNSPLHF
. | . | TRBJ2-3 | TRBV19 | TGTGCCAGTAGTATAGCTCCGGGACTGAGCACAGATACGCAGTATTTT | CASSIAPGLSTDTQYF
. | . | TRBJ2-5 | TRBV4-2 | TGTGCCAGCAGCCAAGATCCCAGGGAAGAGACCCAGTACTTC | CASSQDPREETQYF
. | TRBD1 | TRBJ2-5 | TRBV9 | TGTGCCAGCAGCGCAACCCCCGCAGGACAGGGGGGACAAGAGACCCAGTACTTC | CASSATPAGQGGQETQYF
. | . | TRBJ2-2 | TRBV3-1/TRBV3-2 | TGTGCCAGCAGCCATGGACAGCCCGAGCTGTTTTTT | CASSHGQPELFF
once | . | TRBJ1-6 | TRBV11-2 | TGTGCCAGCAGCTTAGGACCGGGGACACCCCTCCACTTT | CASSLGPGTPLHF
once | TRBD2 | TRBJ2-5 | TRBV6-5 | TGTGCAGCTACGGCTAGCGGACAAGAGACCCAGTACTTC | CAATASGQETQYF
. | TRBD1 | TRBJ1-4 | TRBV11-2 | TGTGCCAGCAGACGGCAGGGGGCATATATAGAAAAACTGTTTTTT | CASRRQGAYIEKLFF
. | TRBD1 | TRBJ1-2 | TRBV27 | TGTGCCAGCAGTTCGCGACAGGGCCAAGGGAACTATGGCTACACCTTC | CASSSRQGQGNYGYTF
. | . | TRBJ2-1 | TRBV18 | TGTGCCAGCTCACCACCTTGGGACGGGGGTGGCAATGAGCAGTTCTTC | CASSPPWDGGGNEQFF
. | TRBD1 | TRBJ2-2 | TRBV5-4 | TGTGCCAGCAGCCCCCCGAGGACAGGGGGTCCCACCGGGGAGCTGTTTTTT | CASSPPRTGGPTGELFF
few | . | TRBJ1-3 | TRBV3-1/TRBV3-2 | TGTGCCAGCAGCCGTGACAGAGGCTCTGGAAACACCATATATTTT | CASSRDRGSGNTIYF
few | . | TRBJ2-2 | TRBV19 | TGTGCCAGTAGTATAGATCGAGACACCGGGGAGCTGTTTTTT | CASSIDRDTGELFF
. | . | TRBJ2-1 | TRBV9 | TGTGCCAGCAGCGCCTTACTAGGATCTGAGCAGTTCTTC | CASSALLGSEQFF
. | . | TRBJ2-2 | TRBV4-3 | TGCGCCAGCAGCCAAGAAGAGGGAGGGAACACCGGGGAGCTGTTTTTT | CASSQEEGGNTGELFF
few | TRBD2 | TRBJ2-7 | TRBV7-3 | TGTGCCAGCAGCCTGACTAGCGGGAGTTACGAGCAGTACTTC | CASSLTSGSYEQYF
. | TRBD1 | TRBJ2-2 | TRBV10-3 | TGTGCCATCAGGGACAGGTTGGCGAAAGGCGGGGAGCTGTTTTTT | CAIRDRLAKGGELFF
. | TRBD1 | TRBJ1-2 | TRBV20-1 | TGCAGTGCTAGTGGCCAGGGGGCGTTAGGCTACACCTTC | CSASGQGALGYTF
. | . | TRBJ1-1 | TRBV18 | TGTGCCAGCTCACCATGGGGCGCGAACACTGAAGCTTTCTTT | CASSPWGANTEAFF
few | . | TRBJ1-2 | TRBV19 | TGTGCCAGTAGTATAGACAGGGTCTCTGGCTACACCTTC | CASSIDRVSGYTF
. | . | TRBJ2-7 | TRBV28 | TGTGCCAGCAGCCCCTTAGTTGAGGAGCAGTACTTC | CASSPLVEEQYF
. | TRBD1 | TRBJ1-5 | TRBV7-2 | TGTGCCAGCAGCCGGACAGGGGGCAATCAGCCCCAGCATTTT | CASSRTGGNQPQHF
. | TRBD1 | TRBJ2-3 | TRBV6-4 | TGTGCCAGCAGTGACTCGGGACAGGGGGCAGATACGCAGTATTTT | CASSDSGQGADTQYF
. | TRBD1 | TRBJ1-2 | TRBV4-3 | TGCGCCAGCAGTTACTCCGGGACAGGGAGAAACTATGGCTACACCTTC | CASSYSGTGRNYGYTF
. | . | TRBJ2-1 | TRBV5-4 | TGTGCCAGCAGCCCGGAAGAGGTAAGCTCCTACAATGAGCAGTTCTTC | CASSPEEVSSYNEQFF
. | TRBD1 | TRBJ2-7 | TRBV27 | TGTGCCAGCAGTCCGGACCGGGACAGGGGCGGCGAGCAGTACTTC | CASSPDRDRGGEQYF
. | TRBD2 | TRBJ2-3 | TRBV29-1 | TGCAGCGTCACTAGCGGGGTTATTAGCACAGATACGCAGTATTTT | CSVTSGVISTDTQYF
. | . | TRBJ1-2 | TRBV3-1/TRBV3-2 | TGTGCCAGCAGCCAAACCAGTAACTATGGCTACACCTTC | CASSQTSNYGYTF
once | . | TRBJ2-7 | TRBV6-2/TRBV6-3 | TGTGCCAGCAGTTACTCGAGCGCTACCGCGTACGAGCAGTACTTC | CASSYSSATAYEQYF
. | . | TRBJ2-2 | TRBV18 | TGTGCCAGCTCACCATTCTGGGGGCAGAACACCGGGGAGCTGTTTTTT | CASSPFWGQNTGELFF
. | TRBD2 | TRBJ2-1 | TRBV5-1 | TGCGCCAGCAGCCCTGGGAGGGCTGGGTTCTACAATGAGCAGTTCTTC | CASSPGRAGFYNEQFF
. | . | TRBJ2-5 | TRBV10-3 | TGTGCCATCAGTGAGTCGAGTGAGACCCAGTACTTC | CAISESSETQYF
once | . | TRBJ1-1 | TRBV7-9 | TGTGCCAGCAGCCACAGGGATAACACTGAAGCTTTCTTT | CASSHRDNTEAFF
. | . | TRBJ2-1 | TRBV28 | TGTGCCAGCAGTCCCCCTGGGGGCCAACGCTACAATGAGCAGTTCTTC | CASSPPGGQRYNEQFF
. | . | TRBJ1-1 | TRBV5-1 | TGCGCCAGCAGCACCGGGATTCTTCTCGGGACTGAAGCTTTCTTT | CASSTGILLGTEAFF
. | . | TRBJ2-7 | TRBV5-1 | TGCGCCAGCAGCTACCTCCCCCCGGGGGACTCCTACGAGCAGTACTTC | CASSYLPPGDSYEQYF
. | . | TRBJ2-6 | TRBV9 | TGTGCCAGCAGCGTCTCCTCAGGGGCCGGGGCCAACGTCCTGACTTTC | CASSVSSGAGANVLTF
. | . | TRBJ2-2 | TRBV25-1 | TGTGCCAGCAGTGAATTGTCAGGGGTGAACACCGGGGAGCTGTTTTTT | CASSELSGVNTGELFF
. | . | TRBJ2-2 | TRBV11-3 | TGTGCCAGCAGCTTAGGCGCAGGGCGGGAGCTGTTTTTT | CASSLGAGRELFF
. | TRBD1 | TRBJ1-5 | TRBV7-3 | TGTGCCAGCAGGACAGGGTTTGGGGCGGCCCAGCATTTT | CASRTGFGAAQHF
. | . | TRBJ2-2 | TRBV9 | TGTGCCAGCAGCGTAGGTCCTAGCATCACCGGGGAGCTGTTTTTT | CASSVGPSITGELFF
once | TRBD2 | TRBJ2-2 | TRBV2 | TGTGCCAGCAGGCTAGCGGCCGGGGAGCTGTTTTTT | CASRLAAGELFF
. | TRBD1 | TRBJ1-3 | TRBV18 | TGTGCCAGCTCACCAAGACAGGGGGCCGGAAACACCATATATTTT | CASSPRQGAGNTIYF
. | TRBD2 | TRBJ2-3 | TRBV7-6 | TGTGCCAGCAGCTCGGGACTAGCGGGAGCAGATACGCAGTATTTT | CASSSGLAGADTQYF